The entry below gives a single TCR beta chain sequence along with its context. Its target is unknown. The junction shows a germline mismatch at one end, possibly a read error. This record comes from a study of OX40 agonist ivuxolimab in advanced cancers. Study-level information: Patients received intravenous ivuxolimab every 2 weeks at 0.01 to 10 mg/kg.

General observations from the study: Dosing at 0.1 to 3.0 mg/kg was accompanied by clonal expansion of CD4+ and CD8+ blood T cells by week 6.

Assay: immunoSEQ multiplex PCR; the TCRdb copy retains only in-frame clones and omits some. The table includes roughly 110,000 clones, 90% detected once. From germline, CDR1 is MNHEY and CDR2 SVGAGI. The CDR3 loop spans 15 amino acids. Autoimmune disease history or systemic immunosuppression excluded patients. This receptor was taken from an adult with an advanced solid tumor such as melanoma, head and neck, liver or kidney cancer. The genes are TRBV6-5 and TRBJ1-1, with D possibly being TRBD1 (5 bases). The sequencing here drew on CD4+ or CD8+ T cells sorted from blood, taken in a trial of the OX40 agonist ivuxolimab. The CDR3 protein is CANSYEQLRETEAFF. DNA of the CDR3: TGTGCCAACAGTTACGAACAGCTCAGGGAGACTGAAGCTTTCTTT.